Listed below are T cell receptor beta chains from one sample, sequenced in a study of shared clonotypes between healthy human individuals. Clones were sequenced by immunoSEQ multiplex PCR, and TCRdb holds only the in-frame ones, with some missing. Altogether about 600,000 clones are present, roughly 97% being singletons, with the ten largest covering 0.055% to 0.07%. The source material was naive CD4+ T cells sorted from blood. All receptors come from a woman under 40 in good health. The CDR3 runs from the conserved cysteine through the conserved F or W. The D gene is left open where the match is weak. Part of the rows lack a size; the others show once, few, many or a class for expanded clones.

TRBV6-1	TRBD1	-	TRBJ2-3	CASSDSQGAGTDTQYF	TGTGCCAGCAGTGATTCACAGGGGGCAGGCACAGATACGCAGTATTTT
TRBV4-1	-	once	TRBJ1-1	CASSQAQDTEAFF	TGCGCCAGCAGCCAAGCTCAAGACACTGAAGCTTTCTTT
TRBV5-4	TRBD2	-	TRBJ2-2	CASSFLTSGGSHGELFF	TGTGCCAGCAGCTTCCTTACTAGCGGTGGGAGTCACGGGGAGCTGTTTTTT
TRBV5-6	-	-	TRBJ1-1	CASSLGTEAFF	TGTGCCAGCAGCTTGGGTACTGAAGCTTTCTTT
TRBV7-6	TRBD1	-	TRBJ1-1	CASSLRTGGDTEAFF	TGTGCCAGCAGCTTGCGGACAGGGGGGGACACTGAAGCTTTCTTT
TRBV5-1	TRBD1	-	TRBJ2-5	CASSARTGEETQYF	TGCGCCAGCAGCGCCCGGACAGGGGAAGAGACCCAGTACTTC
TRBV21-1	-	-	TRBJ2-7	CASSKCSGTSVYYEQYF	TGTGCCAGCAGCAAATGTTCAGGGACTAGCGTGTACTACGAGCAGTACTTC
TRBV19	-	once	TRBJ1-6	CASREHGLPSPLHF	TGTGCCAGTAGGGAGCACGGGTTACCCTCACCCCTCCACTTT
TRBV6-1	-	-	TRBJ2-7	CASSENGQNYEQYF	TGTGCCAGCAGTGAAAACGGTCAGAACTACGAGCAGTACTTC
TRBV7-2	-	-	TRBJ2-5	CASSLVQAQETQYF	TGTGCCAGCAGCTTAGTACAGGCCCAAGAGACCCAGTACTTC
TRBV7-2	TRBD2	-	TRBJ2-1	CASSLVLAGNNEQFF	TGTGCCAGCAGCTTAGTCCTAGCGGGGAACAATGAGCAGTTCTTC
TRBV5-1	-	-	TRBJ2-1	CASNIFDNEQFF	TGCGCCAGCAATATCTTTGACAATGAGCAGTTCTTC
TRBV10-1	TRBD2	-	TRBJ2-1	CASSETGLADNEQFF	TGCGCCAGCAGTGAAACAGGCCTAGCGGACAATGAGCAGTTCTTC
TRBV18	-	-	TRBJ1-1	CASSPQRNTEAFF	TGTGCCAGCTCACCACAAAGGAACACTGAAGCTTTCTTT
TRBV2	TRBD1	-	TRBJ1-1	CASTRGDRGTEAFF	TGTGCCAGCACCCGCGGGGACAGGGGCACTGAAGCTTTCTTT
TRBV28	TRBD1	-	TRBJ1-2	CASSSADRGGGYTF	TGTGCCAGCAGTTCTGCGGACAGAGGGGGCGGCTACACCTTC
TRBV5-1	TRBD2	-	TRBJ2-1	CASSLGAGGPDEQFF	TGCGCCAGCAGCTTGGGTGCGGGAGGGCCCGATGAGCAGTTCTTC
TRBV27	TRBD1	-	TRBJ1-2	CASSRTGYGLGYTF	TGTGCCAGCAGTCGGACAGGCTATGGTTTAGGCTACACCTTC
TRBV5-1	TRBD1	-	TRBJ2-2	CASSLRQGAGELFF	TGCGCCAGCAGCTTAAGACAGGGGGCCGGGGAGCTGTTTTTT
TRBV28	TRBD1	-	TRBJ1-2	CASNRDRGIGGYTF	TGTGCCAGCAACCGAGACAGGGGGATCGGGGGCTACACCTTC
TRBV28	-	-	TRBJ1-1	CASSSTVPRGTEAFF	TGTGCCAGCAGCTCGACAGTCCCTCGGGGCACTGAAGCTTTCTTT
TRBV5-1	-	-	TRBJ2-7	CASSPQQYYEQYF	TGCGCCAGCAGCCCACAACAGTACTACGAGCAGTACTTC
TRBV6-6	TRBD1	-	TRBJ1-5	CASSSGRGTQPQHF	TGTGCCAGCAGTTCGGGCAGGGGGACTCAGCCCCAGCATTTT
TRBV19	TRBD1	-	TRBJ1-5	CATTTGRHQPQHF	TGTGCCACTACGACAGGGAGGCATCAGCCCCAGCATTTT
TRBV18	TRBD2	-	TRBJ2-6	CASSPSFGGRALGANVLTF	TGTGCCAGCTCACCAAGTTTTGGCGGGAGGGCCCTCGGGGCCAACGTCCTGACTTTC
TRBV11-3	TRBD2	-	TRBJ2-1	CASSLARGTTEQFF	TGTGCCAGCAGCTTAGCAAGAGGGACTACTGAGCAGTTCTTC
TRBV13	-	-	TRBJ1-2	CASTIARRGGYTF	TGTGCCAGCACTATAGCCAGGCGGGGTGGCTACACCTTC
TRBV2	-	-	TRBJ1-4	CASALEGGKLFF	TGTGCCAGCGCTCTTGAGGGCGGAAAACTGTTTTTT
TRBV18	TRBD2	-	TRBJ2-1	CASSAGLAGGVEQFF	TGTGCCAGCTCAGCCGGACTAGCGGGAGGGGTTGAGCAGTTCTTC
TRBV30	TRBD1	once	TRBJ1-4	CAWSGNRGTNEKLFF	TGTGCCTGGAGTGGGAACAGGGGTACTAATGAAAAACTGTTTTTT
TRBV7-3	-	-	TRBJ2-6	CASSPNSGANVLTF	TGTGCCAGCAGCCCTAACTCTGGGGCCAACGTCCTGACTTTC
TRBV28	TRBD2	once	TRBJ2-1	CASSLTPAGGPYNEQFF	TGTGCCAGCAGTCTTACACCAGCGGGAGGCCCTTACAATGAGCAGTTCTTC
TRBV7-9	-	few	TRBJ1-5	CASSLELQPQHF	TGTGCCAGCAGCTTAGAGTTACAGCCCCAGCATTTT
TRBV12-5	TRBD1	-	TRBJ2-1	CASAPSLGQGYNEQFF	TGTGCTAGTGCCCCCTCCCTCGGACAGGGGTACAATGAGCAGTTCTTC
TRBV11-2	-	-	TRBJ2-1	CASSPRSAGHYNEQFF	TGTGCCAGCAGCCCCCGATCCGCAGGGCACTACAATGAGCAGTTCTTC
TRBV6-1	-	once	TRBJ2-3	CASTRDPGTDTQYF	TGTGCCAGCACCCGGGACCCTGGCACAGATACGCAGTATTTT
TRBV25-1	-	-	TRBJ1-1	CASEKSKNTEAFF	TGTGCCAGCGAGAAGTCCAAAAACACTGAAGCTTTCTTT
TRBV14	-	-	TRBJ2-1	CASSRTSSTDLKHEQFF	TGTGCCAGCAGCCGTACTAGTAGCACGGATTTGAAACATGAGCAGTTCTTC
TRBV6-5	-	-	TRBJ2-4	CASSEARRVYF	TGTGCCAGCAGTGAAGCGCGCCGCGTGTACTTC
TRBV11-2	-	-	TRBJ2-7	CASSGRDGPYEQYF	TGTGCCAGCAGCGGACGGGACGGGCCCTACGAGCAGTACTTC
TRBV14	TRBD2	-	TRBJ2-3	CASSLKIGTSGRDTQYF	TGTGCCAGCAGCCTCAAAATTGGGACTAGCGGGAGAGATACGCAGTATTTT
TRBV27	TRBD1	-	TRBJ2-1	CASSFEYRGDNEQFF	TGTGCCAGCAGTTTTGAGTACAGGGGAGACAATGAGCAGTTCTTC